These 30 T cell receptor beta chains share one sample of origin, sequenced in a study of blood T cell repertoires in COVID-19. Profiled with immunoSEQ multiplex PCR; TCRdb holds only in-frame clones, not every one. This table holds about 60,000 clones, 70% to 85% found once. The sequenced sample consisted of peripheral blood. The receptors were sampled from a human donor in a cohort sampled during active COVID-19.

The chain is built from TRBV29-1 and TRBJ1-1; D not certain. CDR3 length equals 13 residues. CDR1 and CDR2 (germline): SQVTM, ANQGSEA. The V end was cut by 5 bases, the J end by 1 base, with 11 bases between. The CDR3 is CSVYDTRNTEAFF. DNA for the CDR3: TGCAGCGTTTATGACACCCGGAACACTGAAGCTTTCTTT.

The genes are TRBV9 and TRBJ2-1; 15 positions agree with TRBD2. The V and J ends lost 4 bases and 7 bases, in that order; junction bases with no gene match: 3. CDR3 length equals 15 residues. The V gene's germline CDR1 is SGDLS and CDR2 YYNGEE. CDR3 loop: CASSPGTSGGNEQFF. As DNA, the CDR3 is TGTGCCAGCAGCCCAGGGACTAGCGGGGGGAATGAGCAGTTCTTC.

This chain links TRBV7-3 with TRBJ2-1; TRBD2 is a possible D gene (6 bases). CDR1 is SGHTA, CDR2 FQGTGA, per germline. V was trimmed by 2 bases and J by 2 bases, leaving 10 bases between them. This CDR3 region has 15 residues. CDR3 in DNA: TGTGCCAGCAGCTTATCTCCTAGCGCCTACAATGAGCAGTTCTTC. It specifies CASSLSPSAYNEQFF.

Details on this clone: The junction shows a germline mismatch at one end, possibly a read error. The V gene is TRBV18, the J gene TRBJ2-3; 12 bases map to TRBD2. The CDR3 contains 17 residues. CDR1 is KGHSH and CDR2 is LQKENI in the germline V gene. CDR3: CASSAPQTSGGTDTQYF. CDR3 nucleotides: TGTGCCAGCTCAGCACCCCAGACTAGCGGGGGAACAGATACGCAGTATTTT. The full variable domain, with the rest looked up from reference TRBV18 and TRBJ2-3, is NAGVMQNPRHLVRRRGQEARLRCSPMKGHSHVYWYRQLPEEGLKFMVYLQKENIIDESGMPKERFSAEFPKEGPSILRIQQVVRGDSAAYFCASSAPQTSGGTDTQYFGPGTRLTVL.

The V gene is TRBV5-1, the J gene TRBJ2-1, with 12 bases matching TRBD1. CDR1 and CDR2 (germline): SGHRS, YFSETQ. CDR3 size: 16 residues. Germline trimming cut 0 bases from V and 9 bases from J; bases unmatched to any gene: 7. CDR3 nucleotide sequence: TGCGCCAGCAGCTTGGTGGGACAGGGGGCGAACAGTGAGCAGTTCTTC. Translating it yields CASSLVGQGANSEQFF.

This clone was picked up a small number of times. The rearrangement joins TRBV9 to TRBJ2-6; a possible D gene is TRBD1 (5 bases). Per germline, CDR1 SGDLS and CDR2 YYNGEE. The CDR3 has 16 amino acids. The germline V and J ends were trimmed by 4 bases and 2 bases, with 13 bases remaining between them. The CDR3: CASSFGRAPGANVLTF. In DNA, the CDR3 is TGTGCCAGCAGCTTCGGCAGGGCCCCTGGGGCCAACGTCCTGACTTTC.

J is TRBJ1-1 and V is TRBV11-2; TRBD1 is a possible D gene (6 bases). Trimming removed 4 bases from V and 5 bases from J, with 14 bases in between. The CDR3 is 14 residues long. Germline CDR1 is SGHAT and CDR2 is FQNNGV. CDR3 protein: CASSSKGGVTEAFF. CDR3 nucleotide sequence: TGTGCCAGCAGCTCTAAGGGGGGGGTTACTGAAGCTTTCTTT.

Regarding this clone: Its ends do not fully match the called genes, so a read error is possible. The chain recombines TRBV6-5 with TRBJ1-2, with TRBD1 matching 8 bases. This CDR3 region has 12 residues. Looked up from germline, CDR1 is MNHEY and CDR2 is SVGAGI. CDR3 amino acids: CASTDRGLRLSF. DNA of the CDR3: TGTGCCAGCACCGACAGGGGACTTCGTCTCTCCTTC.

The chain uses TRBV27 and TRBJ2-1, with 8 nucleotides matching TRBD1. The germline V gene has CDR1 MNHEY and CDR2 SMNVEV (reference sequence). Trimming took 9 bases from V and 5 from J; bases not matched to a gene: 12. This CDR3 region has 15 residues. CDR3 DNA sequence: TGTGCCAGTCAGGACAGGGAGAGGGGGGACAATGAGCAGTTCTTC. It yields the protein CASQDRERGDNEQFF.

V gene TRBV30 combines with J gene TRBJ2-7; tentatively, D is TRBD1 (6 bases). The length of the CDR3 is 14 residues. CDR1 GTSNPN and CDR2 SVGIG come from the germline V gene (reference sequence). Trimming took 3 bases from V and 1 from J, leaving 13 bases between them. DNA of the CDR3: TGTGCCTGGAGGGGGGCCGATCGGTCCTACGAGCAGTACTTC. Protein product: CAWRGADRSYEQYF.

In this sample, this clone turned up once. J is TRBJ1-2 and V is TRBV28; 10 bases are shared with TRBD1. Looked up from germline, CDR1 is MDHEN and CDR2 is SYDVKM. The trim removed 3 bases at V and 4 bases at J, leaving 5 bases unmatched. The CDR3 spans 15 residues. In DNA form, the CDR3 reads TGTGCCAGCAGTTTTAGGGACAGGGGTGGCTATGGCTACACCTTC. As protein: CASSFRDRGGYGYTF.

This clone was seen only a few times. CDR3 in amino acids: CASSPQGAIGYTF. CDR3 coding DNA: TGCGCCAGCAGCCCCCAGGGGGCGATTGGCTACACCTTC. This chain joins TRBV4-1 and TRBJ1-2; 8 bases fit TRBD1. Trimming removed 4 bases from V and 7 bases from J; junction bases left unmatched: 5. There are 13 residues in the CDR3. CDR1 is MGHRA and CDR2 is YSYEKL in the germline V gene.

The chain uses TRBV19 and TRBJ2-7; D ambiguous. This CDR3 has 14 residues. Germline assignment: CDR1 LNHDA and CDR2 SQIVND (reference sequence). The ends were cut back, 1 base at V and 0 bases at J, with 7 bases in the middle. The CDR3 nucleotides are TGTGCCAGTAGTATAGGTCCGAGCTCCTACGAGCAGTACTTC. This translates into CASSIGPSSYEQYF.

The chain employs TRBV30 and TRBJ1-4; no clear D gene. Germline CDR1 reads GTSNPN; CDR2 reads SVGIG (reference sequence). The CDR3 sequence is 13 residues long. The ends were cut back, 4 bases at V and 1 base at J, with 7 bases in the middle. CDR3: CAWNRETNEKLFF. CDR3 DNA: TGTGCCTGGAACCGAGAAACTAATGAAAAACTGTTTTTT. Supplemented by reference TRBV30 and TRBJ1-4, the full variable domain reads SQTIHQWPATLVQPVGSPLSLECTVEGTSNPNLYWYRQAAGRGLQLLFYSVGIGQISSEVPQNLSASRPQDRQFILSSKKLLLSDSGFYLCAWNRETNEKLFFGSGTQLSVL.

The J gene is TRBJ1-1, the V gene TRBV5-1; 7 bases align to TRBD1. Germline values: CDR1 SGHRS, CDR2 YFSETQ. There are 15 residues in the CDR3. With V trimmed by 2 bases and J by 4 bases, 8 bases remained unmatched. CDR3 DNA sequence: TGCGCCAGCAGCTTTGCCCCGGCAGGGGGCACTGAAGCTTTCTTT. Translation gives CASSFAPAGGTEAFF.

The V and J genes are TRBV5-6 and TRBJ2-2; 8 bases agree with TRBD1. With V trimmed by 2 bases and J by 9 bases, 6 bases remained unmatched. CDR1 is SGHDT and CDR2 is YYEEEE in the germline V gene. This CDR3 contains 14 residues. CDR3 coding DNA: TGTGCCAGCAGCTTTACGGACAGGGCTCGGGAGCTGTTTTTT. It specifies CASSFTDRARELFF.

V is TRBV11-2 and J is TRBJ1-1; the D is unclear. The V end lost 5 bases, the J end lost 5 bases, and 9 bases lay between the germline ends. This CDR3 is 12 amino acids long. The germline gives CDR1 SGHAT, CDR2 FQNNGV. CDR3 DNA: TGTGCCAGCAGCCTACAGATGACTGAAGCTTTCTTT. Its translation: CASSLQMTEAFF.

This chain links TRBV7-2 with TRBJ2-1; D unresolved. Germline CDR1 is SGHTA and CDR2 is FQGNSA. The CDR3 extends over 14 amino acids. V lost 2 bases and J 4 bases, leaving 9 bases between the germline ends. This CDR3 is CASSLRVSYNEQFF. CDR3 coding DNA: TGTGCCAGCAGCTTACGTGTTTCTTACAATGAGCAGTTCTTC.

V and J are TRBV18 and TRBJ2-7, with 7 bases lining up with TRBD1. After removal of 3 bases from V and 2 bases from J, the junction contained 4 bases not matched to a gene. Germline loops: CDR1 KGHSH, CDR2 LQKENI. This CDR3 comprises 14 residues. CDR3 region: CASSPYRGAYEQYF. The CDR3 nucleotides read TGTGCCAGCTCACCTTACAGGGGCGCCTACGAGCAGTACTTC.

The chain has TRBV7-3 and TRBJ2-5; 7 bases are a match to TRBD1. The CDR3 contains 15 residues. Trimming took 2 bases from V and 4 from J; bases not matched to a gene: 7. Germline assignment: CDR1 SGHTA and CDR2 FQGTGA. This CDR3 is CASSLRIGGIETQYF. DNA of the CDR3: TGTGCCAGCAGCTTACGGATAGGGGGCATAGAGACCCAGTACTTC. The complete variable domain, with remaining parts taken from reference TRBV7-3 and TRBJ2-5, reads GAGVSQTPSNKVTEKGKYVELRCDPISGHTALYWYRQSLGQGPEFLIYFQGTGAADDSGLPNDRFFAVRPEGSVSTLKIQRTERGDSAVYLCASSLRIGGIETQYFGPGTRLLVL.

This clone was detected only once. The CDR3 protein is CASSLGLGANPSTDTQYF. The CDR3 DNA follows: TGCGCCAGCAGCTTGGGGCTCGGAGCCAACCCTAGCACAGATACGCAGTATTTT. This chain connects TRBV5-1 to TRBJ2-3; D not resolved. The CDR3 consists of 18 residues. CDR1 and CDR2 from the germline V gene are SGHRS and YFSETQ. Deletions cut 0 bases from V and 0 bases from J, with 17 bases between.

This clone was observed a single time. This chain connects TRBV7-3 to TRBJ2-7, with 11 bases matching TRBD2. The V gene end was trimmed by 5 bases and the J gene end by 2 bases; junction bases not matched to a gene: 5. Germline CDR1 reads SGHTA; CDR2 reads FQGTGA. This CDR3 has 15 residues. The CDR3 coding sequence is TGTGCCAGCAGCCTTAGCGGGGGGGCCACCTACGAGCAGTACTTC. Translated, it gives CASSLSGGATYEQYF.

This clone has just a few counts. The chain couples TRBV19 to TRBJ1-1, with 7 bases that match TRBD1. After removal of 7 bases from V and 4 bases from J, the junction contained 6 bases not matched to a gene. Germline CDR1 reads LNHDA; CDR2 reads SQIVND (reference sequence). The CDR3 contains 13 residues. The CDR3 reads CASTRSGGTEAFF. The CDR3 bases are TGTGCCAGTACCCGCTCAGGGGGCACTGAAGCTTTCTTT.

This clone has just one count. The rearrangement links TRBV19 to TRBJ1-4; D might be TRBD1 (6 bases). There are 14 residues in the CDR3. Looked up from germline, CDR1 is LNHDA and CDR2 is SQIVND (reference sequence). Trimming took off 8 bases at V and 1 base at J, with 11 bases between the two ends. The CDR3 bases are TGTGCCAGTGGCAGGGGAATAACTAATGAAAAACTGTTTTTT. It encodes CASGRGITNEKLFF.

The CDR3 protein is CASTLGGTSGDTEAFF. CDR3 in DNA: TGTGCCAGCACCCTTGGGGGCACCTCAGGGGACACTGAAGCTTTCTTT. The rearrangement joins TRBV9 to TRBJ1-1; possible D gene TRBD1, 6 bases. V was cut by 6 bases and J by 3 bases, with 21 bases left in between. The V gene's germline CDR1 is SGDLS and CDR2 YYNGEE. The CDR3 contains 16 residues.

This chain joins TRBV30 and TRBJ1-1; D is ambiguous. This CDR3 comprises 15 residues. CDR1 GTSNPN and CDR2 SVGIG come from the germline V gene (reference sequence). V was pared by 0 bases and J by 1 base, with 12 bases between. CDR3: CAWSVSARANTEAFF. CDR3 nucleotide sequence: TGTGCCTGGAGTGTATCTGCACGAGCGAACACTGAAGCTTTCTTT. The full variable domain, with the rest looked up from reference TRBV30 and TRBJ1-1, is SQTIHQWPATLVQPVGSPLSLECTVEGTSNPNLYWYRQAAGRGLQLLFYSVGIGQISSEVPQNLSASRPQDRQFILSSKKLLLSDSGFYLCAWSVSARANTEAFFGQGTRLTVV.

The rearrangement links TRBV4-1 to TRBJ2-3; a weak D match, TRBD1 (6 bases). This CDR3 has 15 amino acids. Trimming pared 4 bases from V and 3 bases from J, leaving 14 bases between. CDR1 is MGHRA and CDR2 is YSYEKL in the germline V gene. CDR3 loop: CASSLGQGSTDTQYF. The CDR3 DNA is TGCGCCAGCAGCCTCGGTCAGGGGTCGACAGATACGCAGTATTTT.

The CDR3 sequence: CASSQDPVPTGELFF. The CDR3 nucleotides read TGTGCCAGCAGCCAAGATCCGGTCCCTACCGGGGAGCTGTTTTTT. The chain carries TRBV14 and TRBJ2-2, with unresolved D. CDR3 length equals 15 residues. The V end was cut by 0 bases, the J end by 5 bases, with 10 bases between. CDR1 and CDR2 (germline): SGHDN, FVKESK.

CDR3 region: CASSTAGSPGEQYF. The CDR3 DNA sequence: TGTGCCAGCAGTACGGCGGGCTCGCCGGGCGAGCAGTACTTC. J is TRBJ2-7 and V is TRBV27; TRBD2 might be the D (5 bases). The V end lost 5 bases, the J end lost 6 bases, and 17 bases lay between the germline ends. CDR1 and CDR2 (germline): MNHEY, SMNVEV (reference sequence). CDR3 size: 14 residues.

The chain uses TRBV4-2 and TRBJ2-5, with TRBD2 identical over 7 bases. This CDR3 is built from 18 residues. Germline loops: CDR1 LGHNA, CDR2 YNFKEQ. V shed 3 bases and J 6 bases; nucleotides not matched to a gene: 19. The CDR3 loop is CASSHGLGNRDYRKTQYF. CDR3 nucleotide sequence: TGTGCCAGCAGCCATGGCCTGGGGAATCGGGACTATCGGAAGACCCAGTACTTC.